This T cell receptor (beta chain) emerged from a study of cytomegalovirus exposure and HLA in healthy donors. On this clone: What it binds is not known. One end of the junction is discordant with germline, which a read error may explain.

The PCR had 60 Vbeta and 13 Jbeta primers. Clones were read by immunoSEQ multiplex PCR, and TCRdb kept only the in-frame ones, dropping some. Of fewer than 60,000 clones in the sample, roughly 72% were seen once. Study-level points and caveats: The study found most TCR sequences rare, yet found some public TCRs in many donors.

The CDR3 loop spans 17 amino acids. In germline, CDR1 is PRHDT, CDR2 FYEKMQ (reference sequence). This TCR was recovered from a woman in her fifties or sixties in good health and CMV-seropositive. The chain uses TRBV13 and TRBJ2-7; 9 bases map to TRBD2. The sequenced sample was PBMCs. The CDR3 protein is CASSQLSGGPTVLTQTF. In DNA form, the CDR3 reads TGTGCCAGCAGCCAACTAAGCGGGGGGCCGACGGTACTGACTCAAACATTC.